One sample yielded the 17 T cell receptor beta chains listed below, sequenced in a study of blood T cell repertoires in COVID-19. The data were produced by immunoSEQ multiplex PCR, yet TCRdb's version contains in-frame clones alone and is incomplete. The sample has 70,000 or so clones, around 87% seen once. Material: peripheral blood. The receptors stem from a woman aged 18-29 years with acute or convalescent COVID-19.

The gene calls are TRBV2 and TRBJ1-1, with TRBD1 as a possible D gene (6 bases). From germline, CDR1 is SNHLY and CDR2 FYNNEI. Trimming took 8 bases from V and 0 from J, leaving 13 bases between them. The CDR3 has 14 residues. The CDR3 loop is CASQGKRMNTEAFF. The DNA for the CDR3 is TGTGCCAGCCAGGGGAAAAGGATGAACACTGAAGCTTTCTTT.

This clone has more than one count but fewer than ten. This chain joins TRBV11-2 and TRBJ1-4, with D unclear. The CDR3 is 15 residues long. Germline V gene lookup returns CDR1 SGHAT and CDR2 FQNNGV. The V end was cut by 3 bases, the J end by 5 bases, with 13 bases between. CDR3 sequence: CASSFLGQPNEKLFF. The DNA of the CDR3 is TGTGCCAGCAGCTTCCTAGGCCAGCCGAATGAAAAACTGTTTTTT.

The rearrangement uses TRBV4-1 and TRBJ2-5, with 10 bases fitting TRBD2. This CDR3 is 15 amino acids long. Germline assignment: CDR1 MGHRA and CDR2 YSYEKL. Trimming cost V 5 bases and J 4 bases; bases outside gene matches: 7. CDR3 sequence (DNA): TGCGCCAGCAGCTTAATAGCGGGGGGCCGAGAGACCCAGTACTTC. Translation gives CASSLIAGGRETQYF.

V gene TRBV6-1 combines with J gene TRBJ1-1; D call uncertain. This CDR3 has 15 residues. Germline V gene data show CDR1 as MNHNS and CDR2 as SASEGT. Trimming took off 2 bases at V and 4 bases at J, with 14 bases between the two ends. CDR3 amino acids: CASSEKRRLGTEAFF. DNA for the CDR3: TGTGCCAGCAGTGAAAAGAGGCGGCTGGGCACTGAAGCTTTCTTT.

The genes are TRBV9 and TRBJ1-3, with 10 bases fitting TRBD1. V shed 4 bases and J 1 base; nucleotides not matched to a gene: 8. The V gene's germline CDR1 is SGDLS and CDR2 YYNGEE. The CDR3 totals 17 residues. Here the CDR3 DNA reads TGTGCCAGCAGCCCCCGGACAGGGGGTAGGTCTGGAAACACCATATATTTT. It yields the protein CASSPRTGGRSGNTIYF.

V is TRBV6-6 and J is TRBJ2-4, with a tentative D call TRBD1 (6 bases). CDR1 is MNHNY and CDR2 is SVGAGI in the germline V gene (reference sequence). CDR3 length: 16 amino acids. V was clipped by 6 bases and J by 3 bases, with 18 bases between them. The CDR3 loop reads CASSTGFGDVKNIQYF. In DNA, the CDR3 is TGTGCCAGCAGCACAGGGTTCGGGGACGTCAAAAACATTCAGTACTTC.

J is TRBJ1-4 and V is TRBV5-1, with D possibly matching TRBD1 (5 bases). With 4 bases removed from V and 6 bases from J, the gap between germline ends came to 16 bases. The CDR3 loop spans 15 amino acids. Germline values: CDR1 SGHRS, CDR2 YFSETQ. The CDR3 DNA reads as TGCGCCAGCAGCACAGCCGGGACTCGGGATGAAAAACTGTTTTTT. It specifies CASSTAGTRDEKLFF. The whole variable domain, remainder taken from reference TRBV5-1 and TRBJ1-4, is KAGVTQTPRYLIKTRGQQVTLSCSPISGHRSVSWYQQTPGQGLQFLFEYFSETQRNKGNFPGRFSGRQFSNSRSEMNVSTLELGDSALYLCASSTAGTRDEKLFFGSGTQLSVL.

The chain is built from TRBV6-5 and TRBJ1-1, with no clear D. The germline gives CDR1 MNHEY, CDR2 SVGAGI. V gave up 6 bases and J gave up 4 bases, with 12 bases separating them. The CDR3 runs 13 residues. CDR3 protein: CASSPGGSTEAFF. The CDR3 DNA is TGTGCCAGCAGCCCAGGAGGGAGCACTGAAGCTTTCTTT.

This rearrangement joins TRBV19 to TRBJ2-1; 7 bases agree with TRBD2. This CDR3 contains 19 residues. CDR1 and CDR2 (germline): LNHDA, SQIVND (reference sequence). V trimming: 5 bases; J trimming: 1 base; junction bases outside the gene matches: 17. As DNA, the CDR3 is TGTGCCAGTAGTCCCAAGGGCGGGAGCCCAATTAATTCCTACAATGAGCAGTTCTTC. Translated, it gives CASSPKGGSPINSYNEQFF. Drawing the rest from reference TRBV19 and TRBJ2-1, the complete variable domain is DGGITQSPKYLFRKEGQNVTLSCEQNLNHDAMYWYRQDPGQGLRLIYYSQIVNDFQKGDIAEGYSVSREKKESFPLTVTSAQKNPTAFYLCASSPKGGSPINSYNEQFFGPGTRLTVL.

The chain carries TRBV11-2 and TRBJ2-3; 9 nucleotides match TRBD2. With V trimmed by 5 bases and J by 5 bases, 8 bases remained unmatched. Germline loops: CDR1 SGHAT, CDR2 FQNNGV. The CDR3 has 15 residues. CDR3 residues: CASSPQAGGVDTQYF. For the CDR3, the DNA is TGTGCCAGCAGCCCCCAGGCGGGAGGGGTAGATACGCAGTATTTT. Combining the CDR3 with reference TRBV11-2 and TRBJ2-3 gives the whole variable domain EAGVAQSPRYKIIEKRQSVAFWCNPISGHATLYWYQQILGQGPKLLIQFQNNGVVDDSQLPKDRFSAERLKGVDSTLKIQPAKLEDSAVYLCASSPQAGGVDTQYFGPGTRLTVL.

This chain uses TRBV5-4 with TRBJ2-2; TRBD2 aligns across 11 bases. The CDR3 sequence is 17 residues long. Germline CDR1 reads SGHNT; CDR2 reads YYREEE (reference sequence). V lost 1 base to trimming and J lost 3 bases; unmatched junction nucleotides: 5. This CDR3 reads CASSLTLLAGDTGELFF. CDR3 in DNA: TGTGCCAGCAGCTTGACATTACTAGCGGGAGACACCGGGGAGCTGTTTTTT.

The chain uses TRBV2 and TRBJ1-4, with D unclear. There are 14 residues in the CDR3. Germline CDR1 SNHLY, CDR2 FYNNEI. Deletions cut 5 bases from V and 4 bases from J, with 11 bases between. This CDR3 reads CASSNSRNNEKLFF. The CDR3 DNA sequence: TGTGCCAGCAGTAACTCCAGGAATAATGAAAAACTGTTTTTT.

The J gene is TRBJ1-2, the V gene TRBV6-1, with 9 bases matching TRBD1. The germline gives CDR1 MNHNS, CDR2 SASEGT. The CDR3 has 17 residues. With V trimmed by 2 bases and J by 2 bases, 9 bases remained unmatched. The CDR3 reads CASSEIHRGHLNYGYTF. CDR3 in DNA: TGTGCCAGCAGTGAAATCCACAGGGGGCATTTGAACTATGGCTACACCTTC.

This clone was observed a single time. The rearrangement links TRBV12-5 to TRBJ1-2; D might be TRBD1 (6 bases). The CDR3 spans 15 residues. The V end was cut by 1 base, the J end by 7 bases, with 16 bases between. Germline assignment: CDR1 LGHNT and CDR2 FRNRAP. The CDR3 here is CASGLGYKKQGGYTF. Written as DNA, the CDR3 is TGTGCTAGTGGTTTGGGCTACAAAAAACAGGGTGGCTACACCTTC. Based on the CDR3 plus reference TRBV12-5 and TRBJ1-2, the full variable domain is DARVTQTPRHKVTEMGQEVTMRCQPILGHNTVFWYRQTMMQGLELLAYFRNRAPLDDSGMPKDRFSAEMPDATLATLKIQPSEPRDSAVYFCASGLGYKKQGGYTFGSGTRLTVV.

This clone was detected only a few times. The chain has TRBV4-1 and TRBJ1-5; tentatively, D is TRBD1 (5 bases). CDR1 is MGHRA, CDR2 YSYEKL, per germline. CDR3 length equals 16 residues. V was cut by 0 bases and J by 4 bases, with 13 bases left in between. CDR3 protein: CASSQDPLAGNQPQHF. Here the CDR3 DNA reads TGCGCCAGCAGCCAAGATCCGCTGGCAGGGAATCAGCCCCAGCATTTT.

The chain recombines TRBV5-6 with TRBJ1-6, with 9 positions matching TRBD1. After removal of 2 bases from V and 8 bases from J, the junction contained 2 bases not matched to a gene. Per the germline V gene, CDR1 is SGHDT and CDR2 is YYEEEE. The CDR3 loop spans 14 amino acids. The DNA of the CDR3 is TGTGCCAGCAGCTTCGACAGGGGGGATTCACCCCTCCACTTT. As protein: CASSFDRGDSPLHF.

Only one count was recorded for this clone. This sequence joins TRBV10-3 and TRBJ1-5; tentative D call: TRBD1 (6 bases). This CDR3 has 13 amino acids. With 10 bases removed from V and 3 bases from J, the gap between germline ends came to 13 bases. In germline, CDR1 is ENHRY, CDR2 SYGVKD. CDR3 DNA sequence: TGTGCCAATGGGGCAGGGGCCAATCAGCCCCAGCATTTT. As protein: CANGAGANQPQHF.